Following are 4 T cell receptor beta chains from one sample sequenced in a study of blood T cell repertoires in COVID-19. Generated by immunoSEQ multiplex PCR, the TCRdb table keeps only in-frame clones and is missing some. The table includes 300,000 to 400,000 clones, around 87% detected once. The material sequenced was peripheral blood. These receptors originate from a woman in her forties or fifties with COVID-19, enrolled during active disease.

The genes are TRBV6-5 and TRBJ2-7; 11 bases are a match to TRBD2. V dropped 6 bases and J dropped 3; count of bases not matched to a gene: 7. Germline V gene sequence: CDR1 MNHEY, CDR2 SVGAGI. The CDR3 loop spans 15 amino acids. The DNA of the CDR3 is TGTGCCAGCAGAACTGGGACTAGCGGAAACTACGAGCAGTACTTC. Translated: CASRTGTSGNYEQYF.

The rearrangement joins TRBV5-1 to TRBJ2-1; 13 bases align to TRBD2. V lost 7 bases to trimming and J lost 6 bases; unmatched junction nucleotides: 4. This CDR3 comprises 14 residues. Germline CDR1 and CDR2: SGHRS and YFSETQ. In nucleotides, the CDR3 is TGCGCCAGCGCAAGGACTAGCGGGAGCAATGAGCAGTTCTTC. Translated, it gives CASARTSGSNEQFF.

The gene calls are TRBV28 and TRBJ1-2; D might be TRBD1 (5 bases). The CDR3 is made up of 14 amino acids. The germline V gene has CDR1 MDHEN and CDR2 SYDVKM. Deletions cut 2 bases from V and 8 bases from J, with 15 bases between. The CDR3 sequence: CASSLTAGTNGYTF. CDR3 coding DNA: TGTGCCAGCAGTTTAACGGCGGGGACTAACGGCTACACCTTC.

The chain couples TRBV9 to TRBJ2-1; 10 positions match TRBD2. This CDR3 contains 14 residues. Trimming at V came to 4 bases and at J to 4 bases, leaving 2 bases not matched to a gene. CDR1 and CDR2 from the germline V gene are SGDLS and YYNGEE. CDR3 bases: TGTGCCAGCAGCCCGGGACTAGCGTACAATGAGCAGTTCTTC. Encoded protein: CASSPGLAYNEQFF.